One and the same sample provided the 29 T cell receptor beta chains below, sequenced in a study of T cell responses to AZD1222 COVID-19 vaccine. Assay used: immunoSEQ multiplex PCR; TCRdb lists only in-frame clones, some missing. The profile shows fewer than 200,000 clones, around 94% of them singletons. The sequencing used peripheral blood, collected on day 0 of AZD1222 vaccination. These receptor sequences come from an adult in good health.

V usage is TRBV5-6 and J usage is TRBJ2-7; TRBD2 aligns across 12 bases. The CDR3 consists of 16 residues. Trimming at V came to 3 bases and at J to 2 bases, leaving 6 bases not matched to a gene. Germline-derived CDR1 and CDR2 are SGHDT and YYEEEE. The DNA of the CDR3 is TGTGCCAGCAGCTCTCGACTAGCGGGAGTCCCCTACGAGCAGTACTTC. This codes for CASSSRLAGVPYEQYF.

The chain employs TRBV12-5 and TRBJ2-7; D call uncertain. Looked up from germline, CDR1 is LGHNT and CDR2 is FRNRAP. There are 11 residues in the CDR3. V was clipped by 6 bases and J by 4 bases, with 7 bases between them. The CDR3 reads CASGPNYEQYF. The CDR3 DNA reads TGTGCTAGTGGCCCAAATTACGAGCAGTACTTC.

The chain links TRBV15 to TRBJ1-2; D unclear. Looked up from germline, CDR1 is LNHNV and CDR2 is YYDKDF (reference sequence). The CDR3 has 13 residues. V was shortened by 0 bases and J by 0 bases, with 2 bases between the two germline ends. CDR3: CATSREANYGYTF. CDR3 DNA: TGTGCCACCAGCAGAGAGGCTAACTATGGCTACACCTTC.

In the case of this clone: The same CDR3 is also encoded by other DNA sequences in this sample. CDR3 DNA: TGTGCCAGCAGTTTGGGGACTAGCGGGACCTACGAGCAGTACTTC. Its translation is CASSLGTSGTYEQYF. This sequence joins TRBV27 and TRBJ2-7; 13 bases are shared with TRBD2. CDR3 length: 15 amino acids. V lost 3 bases, J lost 2 bases, and 1 base stayed unmatched. Germline V CDR1 and CDR2: MNHEY, SMNVEV (reference sequence).

The chain is built from TRBV4-2 and TRBJ1-3; weak D call: TRBD1 (6 bases). CDR3 length: 18 amino acids. Germline V gene data show CDR1 as LGHNA and CDR2 as YNFKEQ. V lost 0 bases to trimming and J lost 2 bases, with 17 bases between them. The CDR3 nucleotides read TGTGCCAGCAGCCAAGATCAGGGGAGGCGGGGAACTGGAAACACCATATATTTT. It is translated as CASSQDQGRRGTGNTIYF.

The rearrangement uses TRBV16 and TRBJ1-5; D is possibly TRBD1 (5 bases). CDR1 is KGHSY, CDR2 FQNENV, per germline. The CDR3 is 14 amino acids. With 4 bases removed from V and 6 bases from J, the gap between germline ends came to 13 bases. The CDR3 DNA sequence: TGTGCCAGCAGCCTCGGGACGGGAAGTCAGCCCCAGCATTTT. Encoded protein: CASSLGTGSQPQHF.

The CDR3 spells CATSRTGGFNYGYTF. The CDR3 nucleotides read TGTGCCACCAGCAGGACAGGGGGCTTTAACTATGGCTACACCTTC. The chain couples TRBV15 to TRBJ1-2, with TRBD1 identical over 10 bases. The V segment lost 3 bases and the J segment 1 base; nucleotides outside the gene matches: 2. CDR3 length: 15 amino acids. The germline V gene has CDR1 LNHNV and CDR2 YYDKDF (reference sequence).

This clone has more than one count but fewer than ten. The rearrangement uses TRBV19 and TRBJ1-2, with 9 bases fitting TRBD1. Per the germline V gene, CDR1 is LNHDA and CDR2 is SQIVND (reference sequence). The ends lost 5 bases at V and 4 bases at J; junction bases unmatched: 8. The CDR3 runs to 15 residues. The CDR3 is CASSVTGGLIYGYTF. CDR3 sequence (DNA): TGTGCCAGTAGTGTCACAGGGGGCCTGATCTATGGCTACACCTTC.

DNA of the CDR3: TGTGCCAGCTCGTCGACAGGGGGAGGTCAGCCCCAGCATTTT. Translation: CASSSTGGGQPQHF. The chain joins TRBV18 to TRBJ1-5; 9 positions agree with TRBD1. Germline V gene sequence: CDR1 KGHSH, CDR2 LQKENI. The CDR3 has 14 residues. The V segment lost 6 bases and the J segment 6 bases; nucleotides outside the gene matches: 6.

This clone was seen just once. V gene TRBV14 combines with J gene TRBJ2-1; D not certain. CDR3 length: 13 amino acids. Germline CDR1 and CDR2: SGHDN and FVKESK. Trimming removed 4 bases at V and 4 bases at J, with 8 bases between. CDR3 coding DNA: TGTGCCAGCAGCCGGGCCGGATACAATGAGCAGTTCTTC. Protein: CASSRAGYNEQFF.

The rearrangement uses TRBV3-1 (or the pseudogene TRBV3-2) and TRBJ2-7; 9 nucleotides align to TRBD1. The CDR3 is 17 amino acids. V lost 3 bases and J lost 2; bases outside the gene matches: 11. The germline gives CDR1 LGHDT, CDR2 YNNKEL (reference sequence). CDR3 sequence reads: CASSQSRDRVVPYEQYF. The CDR3 bases are TGTGCCAGCAGCCAGTCCCGGGACAGGGTAGTACCCTACGAGCAGTACTTC.

V usage is TRBV7-9 and J usage is TRBJ1-2; TRBD1 matches 7 bases. The V and J ends lost 5 bases and 4 bases, in that order; junction bases with no gene match: 4. This CDR3 has 13 amino acids. Germline assignment: CDR1 SEHNR and CDR2 FQNEAQ (reference sequence). The CDR3 coding sequence is TGTGCCAGCAGCCCGACAGGGCGCTATGGCTACACCTTC. The encoded protein is CASSPTGRYGYTF.

The chain links TRBV5-1 to TRBJ2-7; 10 bases are a match to TRBD2. This CDR3 has 16 amino acids. V gave up 2 bases and J gave up 1 base; unmatched junction bases: 6. CDR1 and CDR2 from the germline V gene are SGHRS and YFSETQ. In DNA, the CDR3 is TGCGCCAGCAGCTTTGCTAGCGGGAGAGAGTCCTACGAGCAGTACTTC. Protein product: CASSFASGRESYEQYF.

The sample holds one count of this clone. V usage is TRBV4-2 and J usage is TRBJ1-2; D is undetermined. Deletions cut 0 bases from V and 1 base from J, with 15 bases between. There are 17 residues in the CDR3. Germline values: CDR1 LGHNA, CDR2 YNFKEQ. The CDR3 is CASSQEERGPLNYGYTF. CDR3 DNA sequence: TGTGCCAGCAGCCAAGAGGAGCGAGGGCCCCTTAACTATGGCTACACCTTC.

The J gene is TRBJ2-7, the V gene TRBV12-3 or TRBV12-4; no firm D call. The CDR3 totals 11 residues. Trimming cost V 2 bases and J 6 bases, with 5 bases left between them. The CDR3 DNA is TGTGCCAGCAGTTTATTCTCCGAGCAGTACTTC. Translation gives CASSLFSEQYF.

This chain joins TRBV3-1 (or the pseudogene TRBV3-2) and TRBJ1-4, with 10 bases fitting TRBD1. Unmatched junction bases numbered 5, after V lost 1 base and J lost 6 bases. CDR3 length: 16 amino acids. The germline gives CDR1 LGHDT, CDR2 YNNKEL (reference sequence). The CDR3 spells CASSQVPGTGDEKLFF. The CDR3, as DNA: TGTGCCAGCAGCCAAGTCCCCGGGACAGGGGATGAAAAACTGTTTTTT.

The V gene is TRBV7-2, the J gene TRBJ2-1, with D tentatively TRBD2 (6 bases). V was clipped by 3 bases and J by 3 bases, with 12 bases between them. This CDR3 is 15 amino acids long. Germline lookup yields CDR1 SGHTA and CDR2 FQGNSA. CDR3 bases: TGTGCCAGCAGCTTGGGACTGACTAACTACAATGAGCAGTTCTTC. This sequence encodes CASSLGLTNYNEQFF.

V is TRBV7-8 and J is TRBJ1-5, with TRBD1 matching 10 bases. Looked up from germline, CDR1 is SGHVS and CDR2 is FQNEAQ. The CDR3 extends over 16 amino acids. V trimming: 5 bases; J trimming: 3 bases; junction bases outside the gene matches: 7. The CDR3 region is CASSPRDRGFNQPQHF. CDR3 sequence (DNA): TGTGCCAGCAGCCCACGGGACAGGGGCTTCAATCAGCCCCAGCATTTT.

The gene calls are TRBV10-3 and TRBJ1-1, with 11 bases lining up with TRBD1. This CDR3 contains 14 residues. Germline values: CDR1 ENHRY, CDR2 SYGVKD. Trimming took 6 bases from V and 5 from J; bases not matched to a gene: 5. CDR3 sequence reads: CAIRRTGGGTEAFF. The CDR3 region has the DNA TGTGCCATCAGGCGGACAGGGGGCGGAACTGAAGCTTTCTTT.

The chain couples TRBV6-6 to TRBJ1-2, with D uncertain. The germline V gene has CDR1 MNHNY and CDR2 SVGAGI (reference sequence). The CDR3 is 12 residues long. The germline V and J ends were trimmed by 4 bases and 4 bases, with 7 bases remaining between them. The CDR3 DNA reads TGTGCCAGCAGTTCCGACGGCTATGGCTACACCTTC. Protein product: CASSSDGYGYTF.

The CDR3 protein is CASTRSSGRANEQFF. The DNA for the CDR3 is TGTGCCAGCACAAGGTCTAGCGGGAGGGCGAATGAGCAGTTCTTC. The rearrangement joins TRBV6-5 to TRBJ2-1, with 12 bases aligning to TRBD2. The CDR3 sequence is 15 residues long. CDR1 and CDR2 (germline): MNHEY, SVGAGI. The junction had 8 bases not matched to a gene; V was cut back by 7 bases and J by 7 bases.

As to this clone: This CDR3 is also generated by other DNA sequences in the sample. The V gene is TRBV18, the J gene TRBJ2-1; TRBD1 aligns across 8 bases. Germline CDR1 KGHSH, CDR2 LQKENI. The CDR3 extends over 16 amino acids. Trimming removed 2 bases from V and 0 bases from J; junction bases left unmatched: 3. The CDR3 DNA reads as TGTGCCAGCTCACCAACAGGGGGAAGCTCCTACAATGAGCAGTTCTTC. It encodes CASSPTGGSSYNEQFF. The variable domain in full, with the rest retrieved from reference TRBV18 and TRBJ2-1, is NAGVMQNPRHLVRRRGQEARLRCSPMKGHSHVYWYRQLPEEGLKFMVYLQKENIIDESGMPKERFSAEFPKEGPSILRIQQVVRGDSAAYFCASSPTGGSSYNEQFFGPGTRLTVL.

The chain uses TRBV9 and TRBJ2-3; a possible D gene is TRBD1 (6 bases). The germline gives CDR1 SGDLS, CDR2 YYNGEE. This CDR3 has 13 amino acids. V was trimmed by 5 bases and J by 1 base, leaving 8 bases between them. The CDR3 DNA is TGTGCCAGCAGGACAGGACGCACAGATACGCAGTATTTT. It specifies CASRTGRTDTQYF.

The chain carries TRBV5-1 and TRBJ2-7, with 8 bases identical to TRBD2. Germline-derived CDR1 and CDR2 are SGHRS and YFSETQ. The CDR3 runs 16 residues. Trimming cost V 4 bases and J 2 bases; bases outside gene matches: 11. The CDR3 coding sequence is TGCGCCAGCAGCGCTTCCGGGGTAGCGGGGACCTACGAGCAGTACTTC. Its translation: CASSASGVAGTYEQYF. Full variable domain (outside the CDR3, taken from reference TRBV5-1 and TRBJ2-7): KAGVTQTPRYLIKTRGQQVTLSCSPISGHRSVSWYQQTPGQGLQFLFEYFSETQRNKGNFPGRFSGRQFSNSRSEMNVSTLELGDSALYLCASSASGVAGTYEQYFGPGTRLTVT.

V and J are TRBV6-6 and TRBJ1-1, with 10 bases identical to TRBD1. The ends lost 4 bases at V and 11 bases at J; junction bases unmatched: 1. Germline CDR1 and CDR2: MNHNY and SVGAGI (reference sequence). The CDR3 runs 11 residues. The CDR3 DNA is TGTGCCAGCAGTTCGGGACAGGGGGCTTTCTTT. It is translated as CASSSGQGAFF.

The J gene is TRBJ1-4, the V gene TRBV11-1, with D uncertain. Per the germline V gene, CDR1 is SGHAT and CDR2 is FQDESV (reference sequence). V dropped 1 base and J dropped 8 bases, with 17 bases sitting between them. The CDR3 loop spans 16 amino acids. The CDR3 spells CASSLGKHFPGEKLFF. The CDR3 nucleotides read TGTGCCAGCAGCTTAGGAAAACACTTCCCGGGAGAAAAACTGTTTTTT.

This clone appeared once. The chain joins TRBV6-5 to TRBJ1-1, with D hard to call. V lost 7 bases and J lost 1, with 10 bases in between. CDR3 length equals 13 residues. From germline, CDR1 is MNHEY and CDR2 SVGAGI. CDR3: CASIALRNTEAFF. The CDR3 region has the DNA TGTGCCAGCATAGCCCTACGGAACACTGAAGCTTTCTTT.

The chain combines TRBV7-2 with TRBJ1-1; D not certain. Per the germline V gene, CDR1 is SGHTA and CDR2 is FQGNSA. Trimming took off 0 bases at V and 7 bases at J, with 6 bases between the two ends. The CDR3 is 12 residues long. In nucleotides, the CDR3 is TGTGCCAGCAGCTTAGCTTCTCTTGAAGCTTTCTTT. This sequence encodes CASSLASLEAFF. Full variable domain (missing parts from reference TRBV7-2 and TRBJ1-1): GAGVSQSPSNKVTEKGKDVELRCDPISGHTALYWYRQSLGQGLEFLIYFQGNSAPDKSGLPSDRFSAERTGGSVSTLTIQRTQQEDSAVYLCASSLASLEAFFGQGTRLTVV.

This clone was detected a few times. This chain joins TRBV29-1 and TRBJ2-7, with 7 bases that match TRBD1. V was pared by 6 bases and J by 3 bases, with 8 bases of the junction left unmatched. The CDR3 covers 13 residues. CDR1 and CDR2 from the germline V gene are SQVTM and ANQGSEA. This chain's CDR3 is CSVDSRDSYEQYF. The CDR3 coding sequence is TGCAGCGTGGATTCCCGGGACAGCTACGAGCAGTACTTC.